This T cell receptor beta chain was captured in a study of cytomegalovirus exposure and HLA in healthy donors (dated by TCRdb to about 2017). The study in broad terms: A later analysis indicated that the roughly 130 validation repertoires were generated on the platform also employed for the 700 or so repertoires of the first cohort. The study was designed to test whether signatures of past pathogen exposure could be identified by cataloging public T cell receptors. Along with the roughly 670-subject first cohort, a separate validation cohort of over 90 different subjects was used. To predict cytomegalovirus infection status, the study combined high-throughput TCR immunosequencing, statistical association of individual TCRs with disease status, and machine learning.

On the study overall, not on this receptor specifically: A later analysis had no HLA typing for the validation cohort, so co-occurrence there was scored across all 110 or so repertoires. It was suggested by the authors that the approach could potentially be generalized to other disease states and immunological phenotypes. Three of the identified cytomegalovirus-associated TCR beta chains were confirmed in vitro to be specific for cytomegalovirus antigens. The study gave a list of roughly 150 TCR beta chains associated with cytomegalovirus. The classifier was reported to diagnose cytomegalovirus status with high specificity and sensitivity in both the original cohort and the validation cohort. A later analysis found that TCRs clustered in the first cohort also tended to co-occur in the roughly 120 validation repertoires, with 94% of cluster scores above 0. Across donors, most TCR sequences were observed very rarely, whereas some public TCRs were present in many individuals.

Libraries came from the immunoSEQ multiplex PCR assay. On the authors' methods: A statistical classification framework was developed to diagnose cytomegalovirus status using the catalog of TCR beta chain sequences. Drawn from immuneACCESS, this table holds only the in-frame rearrangements with V and J called that TCRdb kept. Clones are partly lost; checked studies trace under half to an unresolved V gene and leave the rest unexplained. V and J calls plus clone size are reproduced from that table; the DNA served to infer D and trimming. In this sample the table shows tens of thousands of clones, roughly 96% of which occur a single time. Of the sample, 2% to 2.5% is held by the ten largest clones. As concerns this clone: Its antigen has not been determined. Base qualities were left out, and no much larger clone turns up one base away.

The donors were included in the validation cohort of approximately 130 subjects, a group kept apart from the roughly 730-subject first cohort. The receptor was isolated from a man aged 18 to 29 in good health and CMV-seronegative. Sequencing was carried out using PBMCs.

The nucleotide sequence reads as follows: TGTGCCAGCAGCTTGGGGTACAGGGGGCAAGAGACCCAGTACTTC. It codes for CASSLGYRGQETQYF. In this chain, TRBV5-6 is recombined with TRBJ2-5; TRBD1 matches 8 bases in the middle. Here V drops 0 bases and J drops 2 bases, and the junction holds 3 bases not matched to any gene. The CDR3 holds 15 amino acids from the cysteine to the phenylalanine. This entry keeps only the CDR3 DNA: 45 bases, framed from base 1. Sequences SGHDT (CDR1) and YYEEEE (CDR2) are obtained from the germline V gene.